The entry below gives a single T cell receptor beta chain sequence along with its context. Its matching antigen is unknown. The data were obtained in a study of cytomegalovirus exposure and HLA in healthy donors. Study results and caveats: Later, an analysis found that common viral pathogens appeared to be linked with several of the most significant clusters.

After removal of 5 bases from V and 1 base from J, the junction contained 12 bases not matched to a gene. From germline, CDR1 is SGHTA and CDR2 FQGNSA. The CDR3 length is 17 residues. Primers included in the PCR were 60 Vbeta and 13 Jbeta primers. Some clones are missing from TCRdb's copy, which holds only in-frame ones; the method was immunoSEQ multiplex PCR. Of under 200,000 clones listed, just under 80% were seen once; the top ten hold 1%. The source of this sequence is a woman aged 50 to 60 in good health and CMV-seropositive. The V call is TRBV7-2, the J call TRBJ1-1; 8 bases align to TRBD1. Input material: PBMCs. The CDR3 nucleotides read TGTGCCAGCAGCCTGTCTATCGACAGGGGCCGGAACACTGAAGCTTTCTTT. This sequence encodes CASSLSIDRGRNTEAFF.